This T cell receptor (beta chain) was observed in a study of blood T cell repertoires in COVID-19. Here immunoSEQ multiplex PCR was the method, and the copy in TCRdb shows in-frame clones only, minus some. Counted here are 380,000 or so clones, approximately 85% occurring once; the ten biggest clones make up roughly 2%. The receptor's source is a woman aged 40 to 55 with acute COVID-19. The sequencing sample was made of PBMCs or T cells enriched from blood (not recorded which).

The CDR3 loop reads CASSPDGRENYGYTF. In DNA form, the CDR3 reads TGTGCCAGCTCACCCGACGGGAGGGAGAACTATGGCTACACCTTC. The chain recombines TRBV18 with TRBJ1-2; unclear D gene. Germline CDR1 and CDR2: KGHSH and LQKENI. V was clipped by 3 bases and J by 2 bases, with 13 bases between them. This CDR3 region has 15 residues.